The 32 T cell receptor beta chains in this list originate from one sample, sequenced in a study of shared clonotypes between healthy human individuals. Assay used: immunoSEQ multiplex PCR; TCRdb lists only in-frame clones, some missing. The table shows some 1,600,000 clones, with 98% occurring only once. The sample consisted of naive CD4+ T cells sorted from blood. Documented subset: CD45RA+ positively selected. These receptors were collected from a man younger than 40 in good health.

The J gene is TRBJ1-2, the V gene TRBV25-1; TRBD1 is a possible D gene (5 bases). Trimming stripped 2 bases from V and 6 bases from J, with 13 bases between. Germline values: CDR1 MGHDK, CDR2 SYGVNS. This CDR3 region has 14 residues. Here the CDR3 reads CASSEMGGTDGYTF. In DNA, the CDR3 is TGTGCCAGCAGTGAAATGGGAGGGACCGATGGCTACACCTTC.

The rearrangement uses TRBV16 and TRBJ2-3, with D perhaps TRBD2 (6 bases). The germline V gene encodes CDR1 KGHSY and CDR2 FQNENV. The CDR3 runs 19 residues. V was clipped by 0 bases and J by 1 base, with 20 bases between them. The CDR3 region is CASSQSLGRLGFRTDTQYF. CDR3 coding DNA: TGTGCCAGCAGCCAATCGTTGGGGAGACTAGGGTTTCGCACAGATACGCAGTATTTT.

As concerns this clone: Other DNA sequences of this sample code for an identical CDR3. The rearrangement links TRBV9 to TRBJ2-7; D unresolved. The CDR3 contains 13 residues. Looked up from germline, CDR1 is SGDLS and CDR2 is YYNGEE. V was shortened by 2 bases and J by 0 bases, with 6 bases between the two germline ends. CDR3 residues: CASSVSSSYEQYF. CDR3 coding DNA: TGTGCCAGCAGCGTCAGCAGCTCCTACGAGCAGTACTTC.

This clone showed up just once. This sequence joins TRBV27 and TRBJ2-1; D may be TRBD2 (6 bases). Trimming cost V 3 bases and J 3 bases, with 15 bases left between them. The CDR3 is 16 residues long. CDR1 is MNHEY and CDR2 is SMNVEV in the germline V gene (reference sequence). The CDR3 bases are TGTGCCAGCAGTTTTTACATTGTGGGACTCTACAATGAGCAGTTCTTC. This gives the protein CASSFYIVGLYNEQFF.

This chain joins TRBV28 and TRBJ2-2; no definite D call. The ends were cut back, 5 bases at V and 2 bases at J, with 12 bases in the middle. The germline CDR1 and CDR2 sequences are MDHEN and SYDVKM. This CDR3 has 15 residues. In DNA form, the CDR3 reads TGTGCCAGCAGTGGACCCGGGCGTAACACCGGGGAGCTGTTTTTT. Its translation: CASSGPGRNTGELFF.

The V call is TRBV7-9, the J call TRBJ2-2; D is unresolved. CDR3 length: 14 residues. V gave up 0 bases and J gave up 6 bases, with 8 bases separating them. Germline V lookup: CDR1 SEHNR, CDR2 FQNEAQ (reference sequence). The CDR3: CASSLATVAGELFF. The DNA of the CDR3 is TGTGCCAGCAGCTTAGCCACAGTAGCCGGGGAGCTGTTTTTT.

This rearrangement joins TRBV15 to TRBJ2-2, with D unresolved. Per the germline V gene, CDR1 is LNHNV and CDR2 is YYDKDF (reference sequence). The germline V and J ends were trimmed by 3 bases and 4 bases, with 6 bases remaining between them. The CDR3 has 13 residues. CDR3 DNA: TGTGCCACCAGCAGGCGAGGCACCGGGGAGCTGTTTTTT. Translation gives CATSRRGTGELFF.

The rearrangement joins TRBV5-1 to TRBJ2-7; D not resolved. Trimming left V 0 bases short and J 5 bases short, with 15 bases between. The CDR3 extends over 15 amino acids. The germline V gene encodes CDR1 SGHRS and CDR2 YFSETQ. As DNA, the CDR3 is TGCGCCAGCAGCTTGGGTAGCCTTCCCAATAACGAGCAGTACTTC. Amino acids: CASSLGSLPNNEQYF. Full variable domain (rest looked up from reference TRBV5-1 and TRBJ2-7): KAGVTQTPRYLIKTRGQQVTLSCSPISGHRSVSWYQQTPGQGLQFLFEYFSETQRNKGNFPGRFSGRQFSNSRSEMNVSTLELGDSALYLCASSLGSLPNNEQYFGPGTRLTVT.

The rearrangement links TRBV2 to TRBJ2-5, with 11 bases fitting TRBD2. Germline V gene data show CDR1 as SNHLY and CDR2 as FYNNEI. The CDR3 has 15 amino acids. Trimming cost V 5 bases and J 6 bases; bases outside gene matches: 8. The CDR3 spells CASSRDSGRVKTQYF. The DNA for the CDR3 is TGTGCCAGCAGTAGGGATAGCGGGAGGGTGAAGACCCAGTACTTC.

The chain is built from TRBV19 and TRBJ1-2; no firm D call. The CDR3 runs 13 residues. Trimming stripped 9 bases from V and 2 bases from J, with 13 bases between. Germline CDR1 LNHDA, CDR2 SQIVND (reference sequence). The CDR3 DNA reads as TGTGCCAGCAGTGGCCCCTTGAACTATGGCTACACCTTC. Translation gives CASSGPLNYGYTF. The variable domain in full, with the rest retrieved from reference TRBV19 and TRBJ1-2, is DGGITQSPKYLFRKEGQNVTLSCEQNLNHDAMYWYRQDPGQGLRLIYYSQIVNDFQKGDIAEGYSVSREKKESFPLTVTSAQKNPTAFYLCASSGPLNYGYTFGSGTRLTVV.

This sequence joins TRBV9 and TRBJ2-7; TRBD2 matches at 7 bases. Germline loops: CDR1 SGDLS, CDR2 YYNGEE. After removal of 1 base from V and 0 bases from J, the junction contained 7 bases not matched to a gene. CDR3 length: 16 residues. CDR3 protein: CASSVSGGKDSYEQYF. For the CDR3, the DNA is TGTGCCAGCAGCGTATCCGGGGGGAAGGACTCCTACGAGCAGTACTTC.

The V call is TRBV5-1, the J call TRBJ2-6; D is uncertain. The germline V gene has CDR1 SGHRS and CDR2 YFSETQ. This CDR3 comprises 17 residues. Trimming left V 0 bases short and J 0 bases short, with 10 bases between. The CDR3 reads CASSLGSTSSGANVLTF. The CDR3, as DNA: TGCGCCAGCAGCTTGGGGTCGACAAGCTCTGGGGCCAACGTCCTGACTTTC.

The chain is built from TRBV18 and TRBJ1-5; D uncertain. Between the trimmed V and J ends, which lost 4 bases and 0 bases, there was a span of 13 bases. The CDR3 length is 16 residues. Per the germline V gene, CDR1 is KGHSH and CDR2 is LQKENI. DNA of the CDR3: TGTGCCAGCTCACTTCCAGCGACCCATAGCAATCAGCCCCAGCATTTT. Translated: CASSLPATHSNQPQHF.

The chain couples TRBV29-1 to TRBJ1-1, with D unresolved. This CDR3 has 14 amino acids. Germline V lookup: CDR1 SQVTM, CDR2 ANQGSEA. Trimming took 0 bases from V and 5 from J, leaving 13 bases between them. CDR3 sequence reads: CSVEERGGRTEAFF. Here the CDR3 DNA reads TGCAGCGTTGAAGAAAGAGGAGGTCGGACTGAAGCTTTCTTT.

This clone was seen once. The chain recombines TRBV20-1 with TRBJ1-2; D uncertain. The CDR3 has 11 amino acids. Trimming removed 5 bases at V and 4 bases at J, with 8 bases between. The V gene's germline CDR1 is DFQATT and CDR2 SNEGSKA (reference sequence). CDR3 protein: CSALLSYGYTF. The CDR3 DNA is TGCAGTGCTCTTTTATCCTATGGCTACACCTTC.

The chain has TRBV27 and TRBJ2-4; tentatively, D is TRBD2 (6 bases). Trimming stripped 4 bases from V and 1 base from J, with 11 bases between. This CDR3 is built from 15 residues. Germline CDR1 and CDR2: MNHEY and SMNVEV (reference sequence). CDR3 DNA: TGTGCCAGCAGTTATCTAGCGAGCGCCAAAAACATTCAGTACTTC. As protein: CASSYLASAKNIQYF.

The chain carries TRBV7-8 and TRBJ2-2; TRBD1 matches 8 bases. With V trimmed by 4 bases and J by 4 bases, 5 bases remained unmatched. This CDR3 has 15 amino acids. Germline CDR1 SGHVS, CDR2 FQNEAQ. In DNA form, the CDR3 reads TGTGCCAGCAGCTCGACGACAGGGGTCACCGGGGAGCTGTTTTTT. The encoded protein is CASSSTTGVTGELFF.

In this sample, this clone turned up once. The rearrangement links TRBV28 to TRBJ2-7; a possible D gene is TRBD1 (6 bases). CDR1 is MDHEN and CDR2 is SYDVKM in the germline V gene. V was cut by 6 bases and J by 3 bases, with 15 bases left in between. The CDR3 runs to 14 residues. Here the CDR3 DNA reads TGTGCCAGCAGCCGATCCGGGACACTCTACGAGCAGTACTTC. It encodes CASSRSGTLYEQYF.

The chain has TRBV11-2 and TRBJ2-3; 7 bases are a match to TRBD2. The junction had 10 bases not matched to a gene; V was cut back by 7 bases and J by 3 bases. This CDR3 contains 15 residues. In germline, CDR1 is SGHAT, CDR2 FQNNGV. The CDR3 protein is CASTSSGRATDTQYF. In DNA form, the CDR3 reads TGTGCCAGCACCTCTTCAGGGAGGGCGACAGATACGCAGTATTTT.

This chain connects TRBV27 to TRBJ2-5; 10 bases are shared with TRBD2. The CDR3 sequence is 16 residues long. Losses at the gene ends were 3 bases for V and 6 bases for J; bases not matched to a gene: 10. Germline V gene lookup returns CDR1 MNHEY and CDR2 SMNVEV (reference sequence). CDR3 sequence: CASSFGAGGESKTQYF. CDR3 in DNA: TGTGCCAGCAGTTTCGGAGCGGGAGGGGAGTCAAAGACCCAGTACTTC.

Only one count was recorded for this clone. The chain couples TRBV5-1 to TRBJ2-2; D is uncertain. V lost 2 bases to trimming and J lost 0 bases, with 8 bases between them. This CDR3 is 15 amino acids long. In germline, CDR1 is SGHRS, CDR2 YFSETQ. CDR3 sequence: CASSFVQANTGELFF. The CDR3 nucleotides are TGCGCCAGCAGCTTCGTCCAGGCGAACACCGGGGAGCTGTTTTTT.

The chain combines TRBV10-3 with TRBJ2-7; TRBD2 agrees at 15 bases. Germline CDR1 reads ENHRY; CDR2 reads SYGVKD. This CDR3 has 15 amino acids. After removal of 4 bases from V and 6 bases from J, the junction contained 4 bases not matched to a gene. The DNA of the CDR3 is TGTGCCATCAGTGGGACTAGCGGGAGGGCCTCCGAGCAGTACTTC. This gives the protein CAISGTSGRASEQYF.

CDR3 loop: CASSIDFRSSYEQYF. CDR3 sequence (DNA): TGTGCCAGTAGTATCGATTTCAGAAGCTCCTACGAGCAGTACTTC. This sequence joins TRBV19 and TRBJ2-7; D is undetermined. V was pared by 3 bases and J by 0 bases, with 12 bases between. Germline V gene data show CDR1 as LNHDA and CDR2 as SQIVND (reference sequence). The CDR3 contains 15 residues.

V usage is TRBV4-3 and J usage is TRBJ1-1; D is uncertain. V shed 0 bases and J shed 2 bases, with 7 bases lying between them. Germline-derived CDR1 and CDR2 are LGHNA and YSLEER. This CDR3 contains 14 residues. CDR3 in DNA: TGCGCCAGCAGCCAAGACTGGGCAAACACTGAAGCTTTCTTT. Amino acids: CASSQDWANTEAFF.

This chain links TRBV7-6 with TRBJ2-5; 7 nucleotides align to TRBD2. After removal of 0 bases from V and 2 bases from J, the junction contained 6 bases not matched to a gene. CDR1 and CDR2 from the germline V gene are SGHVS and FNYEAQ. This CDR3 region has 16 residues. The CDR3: CASSLAATSKQETQYF. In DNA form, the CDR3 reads TGTGCCAGCAGCTTAGCTGCGACTAGCAAACAAGAGACCCAGTACTTC.

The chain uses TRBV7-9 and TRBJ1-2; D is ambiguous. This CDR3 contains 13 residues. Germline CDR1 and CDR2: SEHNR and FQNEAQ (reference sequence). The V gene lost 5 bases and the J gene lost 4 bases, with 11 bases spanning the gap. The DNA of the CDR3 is TGTGCCAGCAGCGGAGCTCTGAGCTATGGCTACACCTTC. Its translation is CASSGALSYGYTF. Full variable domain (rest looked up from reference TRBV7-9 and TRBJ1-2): DTGVSQNPRHKITKRGQNVTFRCDPISEHNRLYWYRQTLGQGPEFLTYFQNEAQLEKSRLLSDRFSAERPKGSFSTLEIQRTEQGDSAMYLCASSGALSYGYTFGSGTRLTVV.

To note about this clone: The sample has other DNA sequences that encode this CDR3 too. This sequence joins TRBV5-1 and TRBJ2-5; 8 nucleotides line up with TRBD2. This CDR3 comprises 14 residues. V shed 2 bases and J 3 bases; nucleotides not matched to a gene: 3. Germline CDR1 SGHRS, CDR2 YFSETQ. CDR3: CASSFSGGEETQYF. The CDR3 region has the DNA TGCGCCAGCAGCTTCTCCGGGGGGGAAGAGACCCAGTACTTC. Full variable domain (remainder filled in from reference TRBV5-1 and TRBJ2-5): KAGVTQTPRYLIKTRGQQVTLSCSPISGHRSVSWYQQTPGQGLQFLFEYFSETQRNKGNFPGRFSGRQFSNSRSEMNVSTLELGDSALYLCASSFSGGEETQYFGPGTRLLVL.

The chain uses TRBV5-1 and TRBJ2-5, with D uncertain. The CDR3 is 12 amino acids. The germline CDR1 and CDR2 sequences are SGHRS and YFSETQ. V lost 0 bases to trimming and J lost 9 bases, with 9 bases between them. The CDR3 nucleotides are TGCGCCAGCAGCTTGGGCCAGCTGGCCCAGTACTTC. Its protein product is CASSLGQLAQYF.

The CDR3 is CASSEWATGFANYGYTF. DNA of the CDR3: TGTGCCAGCTCGGAATGGGCGACAGGGTTTGCTAACTATGGCTACACCTTC. The rearrangement links TRBV18 to TRBJ1-2; 7 bases match TRBD1. In germline, CDR1 is KGHSH, CDR2 LQKENI. Unmatched junction bases numbered 13, after V lost 6 bases and J lost 0 bases. The CDR3 is 17 amino acids.

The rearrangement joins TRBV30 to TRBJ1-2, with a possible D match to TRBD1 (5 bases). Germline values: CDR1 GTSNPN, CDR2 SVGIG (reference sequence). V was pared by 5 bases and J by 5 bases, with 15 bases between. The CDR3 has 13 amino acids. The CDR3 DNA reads TGTGCCTGGGGCTTACTCGGGGGGTATGGCTACACCTTC. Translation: CAWGLLGGYGYTF.

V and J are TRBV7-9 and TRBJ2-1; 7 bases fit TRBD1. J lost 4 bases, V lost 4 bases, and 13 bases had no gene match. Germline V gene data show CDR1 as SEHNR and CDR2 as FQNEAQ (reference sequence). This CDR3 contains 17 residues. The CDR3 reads CASSSLDFGTAYNEQFF. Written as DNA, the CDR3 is TGTGCCAGCAGCTCACTTGATTTTGGGACAGCTTACAATGAGCAGTTCTTC.

The CDR3 sequence is CASSYDRQETQYF. CDR3 nucleotides: TGTGCCAGCTCATACGACAGGCAAGAGACCCAGTACTTC. The chain uses TRBV18 and TRBJ2-5, with D perhaps TRBD1 (6 bases). V was trimmed by 5 bases and J by 2 bases, leaving 9 bases between them. CDR3 length equals 13 residues. Germline CDR1 reads KGHSH; CDR2 reads LQKENI.